The clone carrying this TCR beta chain came up many times. This CDR3 region has 12 residues. CDR1 and CDR2 from the germline V gene are SNHLY and FYNNEI. The V gene lost 8 bases and the J gene lost 3 bases, with 11 bases spanning the gap. These data come from a study of early T cells in non-severe SARS-CoV-2 infection. Whole-study context: Whole-blood bulk RNA, unsorted, was sequenced, and chains were unpaired.

TCRdb re-called the 5' RACE reads with MiXCR, one entry per CDR3 protein. The sample lists tens of thousands of distinct CDR3 sequences, roughly 7% occurring once. The sequence was obtained from an adult who was a healthcare worker with PCR-confirmed SARS-CoV-2 infection or an uninfected control (not recorded which). This chain uses TRBV2 with TRBJ2-7; D unclear. Sequenced: whole blood. The CDR3 sequence is CASCVNDYEQYF. For the CDR3, the DNA is TGTGCCAGCTGCGTCAACGACTACGAGCAGTACTTC. Using reference TRBV2 and TRBJ2-7 for the parts outside the CDR3, the full variable domain is EPEVTQTPSHQVTQMGQEVILRCVPISNHLYFYWYRQILGQKVEFLVSFYNNEISEKSEIFDDQFSVERPDGSNFTLKIRSTKLEDSAMYFCASCVNDYEQYFGPGTRLTVT.